This T cell receptor (beta chain) derives from a study of cytomegalovirus exposure and HLA in healthy donors. On the study more broadly: Earlier results showed roughly 120 million unique TCR beta sequences derived from approximately 170 million T cells.

Study-level findings and limits: Cytomegalovirus-associated TCR beta chains were listed, numbering some 150. Presence/absence comparisons presumed near-even sequencing depth among donors. Immune exposure was documented only through CMV serostatus.

This clone was recorded once. The antigen remains unidentified. Researchers ran the PCR with 60 Vbeta and 13 Jbeta primers. Some clones are missing from TCRdb's copy, which holds only in-frame ones; the method was immunoSEQ multiplex PCR. This table has around 140,000 clones, around 75% appearing once. The clonotype comes from a woman aged 25-40 years in good health and CMV-seronegative. Specimen: PBMCs.

In DNA, the CDR3 is TGTGCCAGCAGTTTTGGAGACAGGGCCGCTGGCTACACCTTC. Its protein is CASSFGDRAAGYTF. The chain is built from TRBV28 and TRBJ1-2; TRBD1 aligns across 7 bases. The CDR3 loop spans 14 amino acids. With 3 bases clipped from V and 7 bases from J, the junction kept 8 bases outside the gene matches. Germline loops: CDR1 MDHEN, CDR2 SYDVKM.